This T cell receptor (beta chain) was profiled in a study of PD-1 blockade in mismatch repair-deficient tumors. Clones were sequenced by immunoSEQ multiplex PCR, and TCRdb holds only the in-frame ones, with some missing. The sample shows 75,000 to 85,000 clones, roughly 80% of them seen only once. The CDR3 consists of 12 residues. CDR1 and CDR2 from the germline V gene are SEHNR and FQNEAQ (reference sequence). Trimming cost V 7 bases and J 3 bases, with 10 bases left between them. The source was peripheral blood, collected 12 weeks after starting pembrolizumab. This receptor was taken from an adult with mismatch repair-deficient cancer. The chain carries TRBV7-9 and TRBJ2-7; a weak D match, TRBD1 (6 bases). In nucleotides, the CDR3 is TGTGCCAGCAATCTGGACAGCTACGAGCAGTACTTC. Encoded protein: CASNLDSYEQYF.